The 28 T cell receptor beta chains below all came from one sample that was sequenced in a study of cytomegalovirus exposure and HLA in healthy donors. 13 Jbeta primers and 60 Vbeta primers were used for the PCR. Only in-frame clones appear in the TCRdb table, and some are missing; sequencing was by immunoSEQ multiplex PCR. The repertoire holds nearly 65,000 clones, almost 75% seen once, with 5% to 7% in the top ten. The sample taken for sequencing was PBMCs. The receptor set was obtained from a man aged 50-60 years in good health and CMV-seronegative.

This clone was seen a handful of times. The rearrangement uses TRBV11-2 and TRBJ1-1, with D hard to call. The germline V and J ends were trimmed by 5 bases and 5 bases, with 15 bases remaining between them. In germline, CDR1 is SGHAT, CDR2 FQNNGV. There are 14 residues in the CDR3. CDR3 DNA: TGTGCCAGCAGCCCGAGATGGGCTCGAACTGAAGCTTTCTTT. Protein sequence: CASSPRWARTEAFF.

The J gene is TRBJ1-3, the V gene TRBV11-2; D might be TRBD1 (6 bases). V was cut by 5 bases and J by 4 bases, with 24 bases left in between. The germline V gene has CDR1 SGHAT and CDR2 FQNNGV. The CDR3 covers 18 residues. The CDR3 loop reads CASSPLIGPTGWGNTIYF. The CDR3, as DNA: TGTGCCAGCAGCCCACTTATAGGCCCCACAGGGTGGGGAAACACCATATATTTT.

The V call is TRBV5-6, the J call TRBJ1-4; D perhaps matches TRBD1 (5 bases). The CDR3 covers 15 residues. The V and J ends lost 0 bases and 3 bases respectively, with 9 bases between them. Germline V lookup: CDR1 SGHDT, CDR2 YYEEEE. CDR3: CASSLAGGPNEKLFF. Written as DNA, the CDR3 is TGTGCCAGCAGCTTGGCCGGGGGACCTAATGAAAAACTGTTTTTT.

The sample holds one count of this clone. The CDR3 region is CASGLDPGVGETQYF. As DNA, the CDR3 is TGTGCTAGTGGTTTGGATCCAGGGGTAGGGGAGACCCAGTACTTC. This chain uses TRBV12-5 with TRBJ2-5; D is perhaps TRBD1 (6 bases). CDR1 and CDR2 (germline): LGHNT, FRNRAP. This CDR3 has 15 amino acids. Trimming took 1 base from V and 5 from J, leaving 14 bases between them. Full variable domain (outside the CDR3, taken from reference TRBV12-5 and TRBJ2-5): DARVTQTPRHKVTEMGQEVTMRCQPILGHNTVFWYRQTMMQGLELLAYFRNRAPLDDSGMPKDRFSAEMPDATLATLKIQPSEPRDSAVYFCASGLDPGVGETQYFGPGTRLLVL.

The gene calls are TRBV11-2 and TRBJ1-5; D is unclear. The CDR3 extends over 15 amino acids. Germline loops: CDR1 SGHAT, CDR2 FQNNGV. V shed 5 bases and J shed 0 bases, with 11 bases lying between them. As DNA, the CDR3 is TGTGCCAGCAGCGGAACAGATAATAGCAATCAGCCCCAGCATTTT. Translating it yields CASSGTDNSNQPQHF.

The chain recombines TRBV5-3 with TRBJ2-3; 10 positions match TRBD2. TRBV5-3 is an open reading frame whose function is uncertain. Trimming took 6 bases from V and 1 from J; bases not matched to a gene: 23. CDR3 length: 21 amino acids. The CDR3 is CARTPCPASGGPPPRTDTQYF. In nucleotides, the CDR3 is TGTGCCAGAACCCCCTGCCCCGCTAGCGGGGGCCCCCCACCGCGCACAGATACGCAGTATTTT.

This sequence joins TRBV19 and TRBJ2-2; 9 bases align to TRBD1. In germline, CDR1 is LNHDA, CDR2 SQIVND (reference sequence). The J segment lost 6 bases and the V segment lost 5 bases, leaving 7 bases of the junction unmatched. This CDR3 contains 15 residues. CDR3 protein: CASSRGTGRAGELFF. CDR3 DNA: TGTGCCAGTAGTCGAGGGACAGGGAGAGCCGGGGAGCTGTTTTTT.

The chain links TRBV2 to TRBJ2-1; 8 positions agree with TRBD1. The CDR3 is 16 residues long. V shed 3 bases, J shed 0 bases, and the junction held 4 bases outside the gene matches. From germline, CDR1 is SNHLY and CDR2 FYNNEI. The CDR3 sequence is CASSDVGQGSYNEQFF. The DNA for the CDR3 is TGTGCCAGCAGTGACGTCGGACAGGGCTCCTACAATGAGCAGTTCTTC.

The chain employs TRBV6-5 and TRBJ1-2, with unresolved D. Trimming removed 0 bases from V and 6 bases from J, with 8 bases in between. The CDR3 covers 13 residues. Germline loops: CDR1 MNHEY, CDR2 SVGAGI. The CDR3 DNA follows: TGTGCCAGCAGTTACTCCGGGGAGGATGGCTACACCTTC. It specifies CASSYSGEDGYTF.

DNA for the CDR3: TGTGCCAGCAGCTTAGAACTGGGGGCAGCTGGCTACACCTTC. Protein sequence: CASSLELGAAGYTF. The V gene is TRBV7-8, the J gene TRBJ1-2, with D possibly TRBD1 on 6 matching bases. The CDR3 consists of 14 residues. Germline CDR1 is SGHVS and CDR2 is FQNEAQ. Trimming stripped 1 base from V and 7 bases from J, with 13 bases between.

The chain is built from TRBV6-1 and TRBJ2-1, with 9 bases that match TRBD2. After removal of 1 base from V and 8 bases from J, the junction contained 6 bases not matched to a gene. CDR1 and CDR2 (germline): MNHNS, SASEGT. The CDR3 length is 15 residues. CDR3 sequence: CASSEGAGGLYEQFF. Here the CDR3 DNA reads TGTGCCAGCAGTGAAGGGGCGGGGGGGCTGTATGAGCAGTTCTTC.

The CDR3 DNA reads as TGTGCCAGCAGCTTGGGCACGGAGGGAAACACCATATATTTT. Translating gives CASSLGTEGNTIYF. The rearrangement links TRBV5-6 to TRBJ1-3; unclear D gene. V gave up 0 bases and J gave up 4 bases, with 8 bases separating them. Germline V gene lookup returns CDR1 SGHDT and CDR2 YYEEEE. There are 14 residues in the CDR3.

This chain uses TRBV5-5 with TRBJ2-3; 11 nucleotides agree with TRBD2. V gave up 0 bases and J gave up 6 bases; unmatched junction bases: 9. Germline V gene sequence: CDR1 SGHKS, CDR2 YYEKEE (reference sequence). The CDR3 length is 17 residues. Written as DNA, the CDR3 is TGTGCCAGCAGCTTGGGGGATAGCGGGGGGGCAACGGATACGCAGTATTTT. Translation: CASSLGDSGGATDTQYF. The full variable domain, its missing parts supplied by reference TRBV5-5 and TRBJ2-3, is DAGVTQSPTHLIKTRGQQVTLRCSPISGHKSVSWYQQVLGQGPQFIFQYYEKEERGRGNFPDRFSARQFPNYSSELNVNALLLGDSALYLCASSLGDSGGATDTQYFGPGTRLTVL.

V gene TRBV6-6 combines with J gene TRBJ2-5, with D unclear. The CDR3 runs 11 residues. Germline CDR1 is MNHNY and CDR2 is SVGAGI (reference sequence). V gave up 4 bases and J gave up 3 bases, with 3 bases separating them. CDR3 nucleotides: TGTGCCAGCAGTTTCAAAGAGACCCAGTACTTC. Amino acids: CASSFKETQYF.

This clone was observed a single time. CDR3 in amino acids: CASGGQGLSNQPQHF. Written as DNA, the CDR3 is TGTGCCAGCGGGGGACAGGGCCTTAGCAATCAGCCCCAGCATTTT. The genes are TRBV6-6 and TRBJ1-5; 9 nucleotides line up with TRBD1. V shed 8 bases, J shed 0 bases, and the junction held 5 bases outside the gene matches. The CDR3 totals 15 residues. CDR1 and CDR2 from the germline V gene are MNHNY and SVGAGI (reference sequence).

This clone is a singleton in its sample. The V gene is TRBV30, the J gene TRBJ2-5; 8 bases match TRBD1. This CDR3 has 14 amino acids. CDR1 is GTSNPN and CDR2 is SVGIG in the germline V gene (reference sequence). V dropped 1 base and J dropped 5; count of bases not matched to a gene: 6. The chain's CDR3 is CAWSGQGRGETQYF. CDR3 bases: TGTGCCTGGAGTGGACAGGGGCGAGGGGAGACCCAGTACTTC.

The rearrangement joins TRBV11-2 to TRBJ2-1; 13 nucleotides align to TRBD2. There are 17 residues in the CDR3. Per germline, CDR1 SGHAT and CDR2 FQNNGV. V shed 5 bases, J shed 6 bases, and the junction held 10 bases outside the gene matches. This chain's CDR3 is CASSPRTSGRLGNEQFF. DNA for the CDR3: TGTGCCAGCAGCCCGCGGACTAGCGGGAGACTCGGCAATGAGCAGTTCTTC.

This clone was seen a single time. J is TRBJ2-1 and V is TRBV5-4; 9 bases align to TRBD1. V shed 4 bases, J shed 2 bases, and the junction held 7 bases outside the gene matches. In germline, CDR1 is SGHNT, CDR2 YYREEE (reference sequence). The CDR3 consists of 16 residues. CDR3 loop: CASSDKGTGPYNEQFF. DNA for the CDR3: TGTGCCAGCAGCGACAAGGGGACAGGGCCCTACAATGAGCAGTTCTTC. The full variable domain, its missing parts supplied by reference TRBV5-4 and TRBJ2-1, is ETGVTQSPTHLIKTRGQQVTLRCSSQSGHNTVSWYQQALGQGPQFIFQYYREEENGRGNFPPRFSGLQFPNYSSELNVNALELDDSALYLCASSDKGTGPYNEQFFGPGTRLTVL.

V gene TRBV6-6 combines with J gene TRBJ2-3; D gene ambiguous. Trimming removed 5 bases at V and 3 bases at J, with 12 bases between. The CDR3 contains 14 residues. Germline V CDR1 and CDR2: MNHNY, SVGAGI (reference sequence). The CDR3 DNA sequence: TGTGCCAGCAGTCAATTAGACTCAACAGATACGCAGTATTTT. Translated, it gives CASSQLDSTDTQYF.

The rearrangement uses TRBV2 and TRBJ2-5; D is unclear. The end of the DNA is better explained by TRBJ2-7, so the J call may be wrong. The CDR3 sequence is 13 residues long. CDR1 is SNHLY, CDR2 FYNNEI, per germline. The CDR3 reads CASSESRSYEQYF. In nucleotides, the CDR3 is TGTGCCAGCAGTGAATCCCGTTCCTACGAGCAGTACTTC.

The V and J genes are TRBV11-2 and TRBJ1-1; D gene uncertain. Germline values: CDR1 SGHAT, CDR2 FQNNGV. The CDR3 is 13 amino acids. Trimming removed 5 bases from V and 1 base from J, with 8 bases in between. This chain's CDR3 is CASSPRENTEAFF. The CDR3 nucleotides are TGTGCCAGCAGCCCTCGGGAGAACACTGAAGCTTTCTTT.

This clone was seen a handful of times. The V gene is TRBV6-6, the J gene TRBJ1-6; TRBD1 matches 7 bases. The CDR3 contains 14 residues. Germline CDR1 is MNHNY and CDR2 is SVGAGI (reference sequence). The J segment lost 6 bases and the V segment lost 6 bases, leaving 5 bases of the junction unmatched. CDR3 protein: CASSQTGINSPLHF. The DNA for the CDR3 is TGTGCCAGCAGCCAGACAGGGATTAATTCACCCCTCCACTTT.

This clone has more than one count but fewer than ten. The rearrangement links TRBV5-1 to TRBJ2-7; D uncertain. Germline V gives CDR1 SGHRS, CDR2 YFSETQ. Trimming shortened V by 0 bases and J by 5 bases, and 15 bases separated the two germline ends. There are 15 residues in the CDR3. The CDR3 DNA is TGCGCCAGCAGCTTGGAGAGGAGAGTCATCGACGAGCAGTACTTC. It translates to CASSLERRVIDEQYF.

The rearrangement joins TRBV4-1 to TRBJ2-5, with 7 nucleotides matching TRBD2. Germline V gene sequence: CDR1 MGHRA, CDR2 YSYEKL. The CDR3 runs 15 residues. J was trimmed by 3 bases and V by 0 bases; bases with no gene match: 4. CDR3 DNA sequence: TGCGCCAGCAGCCAAGATGAACGGGGGGAAGAGACCCAGTACTTC. It translates to CASSQDERGEETQYF.

The V gene is TRBV19, the J gene TRBJ1-1; D is undetermined. Germline CDR1 and CDR2: LNHDA and SQIVND (reference sequence). Trimming took 7 bases from V and 1 from J, leaving 13 bases between them. The CDR3 is 14 amino acids. The CDR3 nucleotides are TGTGCCAGTACCCCAGGCAGTCCGAACACTGAAGCTTTCTTT. Its protein product is CASTPGSPNTEAFF. The variable domain in full, completed from reference TRBV19 and TRBJ1-1, reads DGGITQSPKYLFRKEGQNVTLSCEQNLNHDAMYWYRQDPGQGLRLIYYSQIVNDFQKGDIAEGYSVSREKKESFPLTVTSAQKNPTAFYLCASTPGSPNTEAFFGQGTRLTVV.

The J gene is TRBJ1-4, the V gene TRBV2; possible D gene TRBD1, 5 bases. This CDR3 spans 15 amino acids. Between the trimmed V and J ends, which lost 1 base and 7 bases, there was a span of 13 bases. CDR1 and CDR2 from the germline V gene are SNHLY and FYNNEI. The CDR3 DNA reads TGTGCCAGCAGTGAAGGTCTGGGGAGGGGTGAAAAACTGTTTTTT. Its protein product is CASSEGLGRGEKLFF.

The CDR3 region has the DNA TGTGCCAGCAGTGAACCGGGGAGCTCCTACAATGAGCAGTTCTTC. It specifies CASSEPGSSYNEQFF. The chain joins TRBV25-1 to TRBJ2-1; perhaps TRBD2 as D (5 bases). The CDR3 loop spans 15 amino acids. Per germline, CDR1 MGHDK and CDR2 SYGVNS. Trimming stripped 2 bases from V and 0 bases from J, with 8 bases between.

The chain recombines TRBV14 with TRBJ1-1; 7 bases match TRBD1. Trimming at V came to 3 bases and at J to 0 bases, leaving 10 bases not matched to a gene. CDR3 length equals 17 residues. Germline CDR1 is SGHDN and CDR2 is FVKESK. CDR3 in DNA: TGTGCCAGCAGCCATGAACCGGGACAGAATATGAACACTGAAGCTTTCTTT. Translating gives CASSHEPGQNMNTEAFF.